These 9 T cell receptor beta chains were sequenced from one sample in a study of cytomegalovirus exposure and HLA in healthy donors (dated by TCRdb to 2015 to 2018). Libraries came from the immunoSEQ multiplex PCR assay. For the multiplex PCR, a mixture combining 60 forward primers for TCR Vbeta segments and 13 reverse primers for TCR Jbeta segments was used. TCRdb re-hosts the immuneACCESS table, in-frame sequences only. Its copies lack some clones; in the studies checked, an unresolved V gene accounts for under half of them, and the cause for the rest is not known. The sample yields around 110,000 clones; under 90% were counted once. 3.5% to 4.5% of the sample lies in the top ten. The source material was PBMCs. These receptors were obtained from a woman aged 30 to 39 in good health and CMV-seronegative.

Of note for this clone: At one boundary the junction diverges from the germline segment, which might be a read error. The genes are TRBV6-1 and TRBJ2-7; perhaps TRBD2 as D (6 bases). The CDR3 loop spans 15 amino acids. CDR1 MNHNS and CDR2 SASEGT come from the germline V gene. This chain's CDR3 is CASSDLEDYFYGQYF. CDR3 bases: TGTGCCAGCAGTGACCTGGAGGACTATTTCTACGGGCAGTACTTC.

The CDR3 region has the DNA TGTGCTAGTGCCTCCGGGACAGGGGCCTACAATGAGCAGTTCTTC. Residues: CASASGTGAYNEQFF. The chain is built from TRBV12-5 and TRBJ2-1; 10 bases map to TRBD1. The germline CDR1 and CDR2 sequences are LGHNT and FRNRAP. This CDR3 region has 15 residues. J was trimmed by 2 bases and V by 7 bases; bases with no gene match: 5.

The CDR3 here is CASRGEGGLGQPQHF. CDR3 DNA: TGTGCCAGCAGGGGGGAGGGAGGCTTGGGACAGCCCCAGCATTTT. The gene calls are TRBV28 and TRBJ1-5; perhaps TRBD1 as D (5 bases). Germline V gene data show CDR1 as MDHEN and CDR2 as SYDVKM. CDR3 length equals 15 residues. V lost 6 bases and J lost 7, with 19 bases in between.

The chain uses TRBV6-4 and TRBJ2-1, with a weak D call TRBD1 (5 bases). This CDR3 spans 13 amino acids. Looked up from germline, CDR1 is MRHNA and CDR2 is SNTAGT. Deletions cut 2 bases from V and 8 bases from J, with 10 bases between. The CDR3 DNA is TGTGCCAGCAGTGACGGGGCTCGGGATGAGCAGTTCTTC. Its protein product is CASSDGARDEQFF.

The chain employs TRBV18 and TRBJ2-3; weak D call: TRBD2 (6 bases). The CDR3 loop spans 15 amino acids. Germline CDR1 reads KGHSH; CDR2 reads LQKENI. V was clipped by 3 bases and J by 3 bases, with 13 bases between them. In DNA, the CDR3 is TGTGCCAGCTCACCCGAGGGAGGTTTAACAGATACGCAGTATTTT. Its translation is CASSPEGGLTDTQYF.

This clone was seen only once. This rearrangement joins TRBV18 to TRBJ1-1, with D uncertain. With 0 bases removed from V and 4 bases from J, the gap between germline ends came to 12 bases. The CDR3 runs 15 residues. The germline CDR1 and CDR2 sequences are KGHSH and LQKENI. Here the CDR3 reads CASSPPGVFGTEAFF. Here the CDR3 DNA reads TGTGCCAGCTCACCACCAGGAGTGTTTGGCACTGAAGCTTTCTTT.

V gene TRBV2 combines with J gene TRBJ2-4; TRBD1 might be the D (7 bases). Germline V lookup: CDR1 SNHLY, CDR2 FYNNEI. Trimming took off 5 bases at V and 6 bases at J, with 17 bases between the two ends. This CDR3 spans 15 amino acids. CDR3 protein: CASSSGWQGGNIQYF. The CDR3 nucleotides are TGTGCCAGCAGTTCGGGATGGCAGGGGGGAAACATTCAGTACTTC. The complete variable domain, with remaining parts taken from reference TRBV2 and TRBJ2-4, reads EPEVTQTPSHQVTQMGQEVILRCVPISNHLYFYWYRQILGQKVEFLVSFYNNEISEKSEIFDDQFSVERPDGSNFTLKIRSTKLEDSAMYFCASSSGWQGGNIQYFGAGTRLSVL.

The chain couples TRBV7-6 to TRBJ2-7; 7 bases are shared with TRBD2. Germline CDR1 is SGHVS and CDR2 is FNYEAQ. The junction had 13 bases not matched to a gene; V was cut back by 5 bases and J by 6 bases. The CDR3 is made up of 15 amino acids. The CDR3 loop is CASSPGAGVVGEQYF. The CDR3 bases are TGTGCCAGCAGCCCCGGGGCGGGAGTGGTCGGCGAGCAGTACTTC.

The CDR3 region is CASSLSQGGTGELFF. The CDR3 DNA reads TGCGCCAGCAGCTTGAGTCAGGGTGGCACCGGGGAGCTGTTTTTT. The chain recombines TRBV5-1 with TRBJ2-2, with a weak D call TRBD1 (5 bases). The CDR3 consists of 15 residues. V lost 1 base, J lost 4 bases, and 11 bases lay in between. CDR1 and CDR2 from the germline V gene are SGHRS and YFSETQ.